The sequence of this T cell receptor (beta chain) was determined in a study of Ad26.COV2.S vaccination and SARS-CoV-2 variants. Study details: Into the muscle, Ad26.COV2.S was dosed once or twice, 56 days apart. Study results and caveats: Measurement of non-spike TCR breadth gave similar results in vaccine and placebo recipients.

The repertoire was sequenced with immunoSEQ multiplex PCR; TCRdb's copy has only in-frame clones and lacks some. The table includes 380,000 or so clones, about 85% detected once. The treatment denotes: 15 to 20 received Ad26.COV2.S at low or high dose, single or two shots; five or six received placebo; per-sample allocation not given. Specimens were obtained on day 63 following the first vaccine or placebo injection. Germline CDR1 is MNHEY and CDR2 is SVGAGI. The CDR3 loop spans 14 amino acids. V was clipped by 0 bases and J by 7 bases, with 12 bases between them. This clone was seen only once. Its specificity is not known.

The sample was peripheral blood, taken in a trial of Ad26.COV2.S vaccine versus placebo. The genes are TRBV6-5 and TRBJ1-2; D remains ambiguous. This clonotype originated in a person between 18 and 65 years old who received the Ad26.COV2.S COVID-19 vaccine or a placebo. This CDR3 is CASSYSARMGGYTF. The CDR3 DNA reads TGTGCCAGCAGTTACTCAGCCAGGATGGGTGGCTACACCTTC.